This TCR beta chain was sequenced in a study of cytomegalovirus exposure and HLA in healthy donors. Study-level background: The 120 validation repertoires and the 650 to 850 first-cohort repertoires shared a platform, a later analysis reported.

Data came from immunoSEQ multiplex PCR; TCRdb stores just in-frame clones and leaves some out. Counted here are roughly 43,000 clones, about 94% occurring once; the ten biggest clones make up approximately 5.9%. Regarding the study as a whole: Overall, about 160 TCR beta chains were annotated as cytomegalovirus-associated. Most TCR sequences were uncommon, yet certain public TCRs appeared in many donors. Three chains tied to CMV proved CMV antigen-specific in vitro.

Germline V CDR1 and CDR2: SGHTA, FQGTGA. The CDR3 spans 16 residues. V was cut by 5 bases and J by 1 base, with 17 bases left in between. On this clone itself: The antigen is undetermined.

The source is a man aged 18-30 years in good health and CMV-seronegative. This rearrangement joins TRBV7-3 to TRBJ1-1, with D possibly being TRBD1 (6 bases). Source material: PBMCs. The CDR3 bases are TGTGCCAGCAGCCGGGGACACCAGATAAGGAACACTGAAGCTTTCTTT. It yields the protein CASSRGHQIRNTEAFF.